The T cell receptor (beta chain) under discussion was sequenced for a study of OX40 agonist ivuxolimab in advanced cancers. On the study more broadly: Ivuxolimab, an antibody acting as an agonist of OX40 (CD134), was used to treat patients. Patients were under 90% male with ages roughly 23 to 79, mean approximately 55. Three dose-escalation patients had partial responses: one with hepatocellular carcinoma and two with cutaneous melanoma.

Germline lookup yields CDR1 SGHTA and CDR2 FQGNSA. V dropped 5 bases and J dropped 5; count of bases not matched to a gene: 17. The CDR3 is 17 residues long. The table came from immunoSEQ multiplex PCR; TCRdb's copy has only in-frame clones and leaves some out. The sample gives 45,000 or so clones, around nine tenths of which show up once; less than 1.3% is in the top ten. The chain combines TRBV7-2 with TRBJ1-1, with 7 positions matching TRBD1. The sample in question was CD4+ or CD8+ T cells sorted from blood, obtained in a trial of the OX40 agonist ivuxolimab. The sequence was collected from an adult with an advanced solid tumor such as melanoma, head and neck, liver or kidney cancer. The DNA of the CDR3 is TGTGCCAGCAGCGCGCAAATAGGCACAGGGGCGAATACTGAAGCTTTCTTT. It specifies CASSAQIGTGANTEAFF. Using reference TRBV7-2 and TRBJ1-1 for the parts outside the CDR3, the full variable domain is GAGVSQSPSNKVTEKGKDVELRCDPISGHTALYWYRQSLGQGLEFLIYFQGNSAPDKSGLPSDRFSAERTGGSVSTLTIQRTQQEDSAVYLCASSAQIGTGANTEAFFGQGTRLTVV.